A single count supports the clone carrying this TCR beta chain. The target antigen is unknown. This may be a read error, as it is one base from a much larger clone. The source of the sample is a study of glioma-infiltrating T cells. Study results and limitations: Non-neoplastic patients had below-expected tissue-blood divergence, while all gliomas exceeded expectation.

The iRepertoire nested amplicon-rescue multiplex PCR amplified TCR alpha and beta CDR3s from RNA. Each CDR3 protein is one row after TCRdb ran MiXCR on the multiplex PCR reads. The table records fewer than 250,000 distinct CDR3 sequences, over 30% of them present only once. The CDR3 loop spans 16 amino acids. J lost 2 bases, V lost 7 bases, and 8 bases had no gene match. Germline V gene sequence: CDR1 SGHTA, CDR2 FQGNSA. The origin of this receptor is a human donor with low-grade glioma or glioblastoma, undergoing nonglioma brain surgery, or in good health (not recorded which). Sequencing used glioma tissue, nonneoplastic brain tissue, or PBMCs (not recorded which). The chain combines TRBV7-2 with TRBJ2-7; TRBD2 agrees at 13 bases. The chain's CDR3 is CASIGKGLAGTYEQYF. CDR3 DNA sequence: TGTGCCAGCATCGGAAAGGGACTAGCGGGGACCTACGAGCAGTACTTC.